This TCR beta chain derives from a study of cytomegalovirus exposure and HLA in healthy donors. Study-level results: Analysis was performed later, and it showed HLA-associated TCR beta chains to be more clonally expanded than equally common others. For cytomegalovirus status, the classifier reportedly gave diagnoses with high specificity and sensitivity. Differences between HLA loci emerged in a later analysis of TCR association rates, with DRB1 most and HLA-C fewest.

This PCR relied on a set of 60 Vbeta primers and 13 Jbeta primers. Clones were sequenced by immunoSEQ multiplex PCR, and TCRdb holds only the in-frame ones, with some missing. The sample lists 270,000 or so clones, about nine tenths occurring once. The study sampled nominally healthy donors, though unrecorded immune exposures were likely. On this clone: Its antigen is unknown.

The sequence was obtained from a girl aged 2 to 9 in good health and CMV-seronegative. Source material: PBMCs.

The CDR3: CASSPLSGETQYF. CDR3 coding DNA: TGTGCCAGTAGCCCCTTGAGTGGAGAGACCCAGTACTTC. V is TRBV19 and J is TRBJ2-5; D call uncertain. This CDR3 region has 13 residues. Deletions cut 6 bases from V and 4 bases from J, with 12 bases between. The germline CDR1 and CDR2 sequences are LNHDA and SQIVND (reference sequence).